This entry features one T cell receptor beta chain sequence. What it binds is unknown. This record belongs to a study of blood T cells in healthy people across ages. Turning to the study itself: Using template switching, researchers captured about one barcoded beta molecule for each two T cells.

Germline loops: CDR1 LGHNA, CDR2 YNFKEQ. J was trimmed by 4 bases and V by 0 bases; bases with no gene match: 5. CDR3 length: 15 amino acids. Study-wide results and caveats: Getting older went along with TCR beta diversity per million T cells dropping roughly linearly. Nothing was known about donor CMV status, and this possibly confounded expanded clonotype changes.

Primed by a sample-barcoded 5' primer and a J-beta primer mix, a second PCR proceeded for 7 to 11 cycles. TCRdb re-called the 5' RACE reads with MiXCR, one entry per CDR3 protein. The sample includes about 1 million distinct CDR3 sequences, around 27% of them seen just once. This same sample was also taken into another study, of T cells of mothers and their children. That work states: A few healthy Caucasian mothers and their six children donated.

This sequence was found in a girl aged 2 to 10 in good health. Material: blood. The chain couples TRBV4-2 to TRBJ1-2, with 7 bases fitting TRBD1. The CDR3 here is CASSQDSSGGYGYTF. The CDR3 DNA sequence: TGTGCCAGCAGCCAAGATAGTTCAGGGGGCTATGGCTACACCTTC.